The entry that follows covers one TCR beta chain sequence. The antigen is undetermined. Germline V lookup: CDR1 SQVTM, CDR2 ANQGSEA. V was pared by 4 bases and J by 0 bases, with 10 bases between. There are 14 residues in the CDR3. The data are from a study of cytomegalovirus exposure and HLA in healthy donors. Primers for the PCR totalled 60 Vbeta and 13 Jbeta. The table came from immunoSEQ multiplex PCR; TCRdb's copy has only in-frame clones and leaves some out. The sample records roughly 100,000 clones, over 9.5% being singletons. Study-level points and caveats: Relative to equally common others, HLA-associated TCR beta chains showed greater clonal expansion in a later analysis. Immune exposure information available was restricted to CMV serostatus.

The sequencing sample was made of PBMCs. This TCR came from a middle-aged man in good health and CMV-seropositive. The chain couples TRBV29-1 to TRBJ2-1; unclear D gene. The DNA of the CDR3 is TGCAGCGTTGTGGGCGCAAGCTCCTACAATGAGCAGTTCTTC. Protein product: CSVVGASSYNEQFF.